Below, 24 T cell receptor beta chains from the same sample are listed, as sequenced in a study of CD8 T cells in Susac syndrome. Reverse transcription of roughly 0.5 to 1 ug RNA was carried out with random hexamers. One entry per CDR3 protein, called by TCRdb with MiXCR from the immunoSEQ multiplex PCR reads. The repertoire consists of 84,000 or so distinct CDR3 sequences, with 85% to 95% occurring once and the leading ten covering approximately 0.94%. Sequenced sample: CD8+ T cells from PBMCs. The source of these receptors is a human donor with Susac syndrome.

In nucleotides, the CDR3 is TGCGCCAGCAGTGTTAGCGGAACAGATACGCAGTATTTT. Protein: CASSVSGTDTQYF. The chain recombines TRBV10-2 with TRBJ2-3; possible D gene TRBD2, 6 bases. The CDR3 runs 13 residues. Per germline, CDR1 WSHSY and CDR2 SAAADI. The germline V and J ends were trimmed by 4 bases and 3 bases, with 8 bases remaining between them.

The J gene is TRBJ1-6, the V gene TRBV28; no reliable D call. The CDR3 has 15 residues. Trimming shortened V by 6 bases and J by 5 bases, and 14 bases separated the two germline ends. Germline CDR1 MDHEN, CDR2 SYDVKM. The CDR3 nucleotides read TGTGCCAGCAGCTCGACGGTGTTGGATAATTCACCCCTCCACTTT. As protein: CASSSTVLDNSPLHF.

V is TRBV15 and J is TRBJ2-7, with D possibly TRBD2 on 6 matching bases. Trimming pared 1 base from V and 7 bases from J, leaving 17 bases between. Germline values: CDR1 LNHNV, CDR2 YYDKDF (reference sequence). CDR3 size: 15 residues. The CDR3 loop reads CATSRVALAGSEQYF. In DNA, the CDR3 is TGTGCCACCAGCAGAGTGGCGCTGGCGGGGAGTGAGCAGTACTTC.

J is TRBJ1-1 and V is TRBV30; no reliable D call. V was pared by 4 bases and J by 5 bases, with 8 bases between. Germline V gene data show CDR1 as GTSNPN and CDR2 as SVGIG (reference sequence). The CDR3 consists of 11 residues. The DNA of the CDR3 is TGTGCCTGGAACGCGGGAACTGAAGCTTTCTTT. Translating it yields CAWNAGTEAFF.

V usage is TRBV4-3 and J usage is TRBJ2-5; D is unclear. V shed 0 bases and J shed 5 bases, with 13 bases lying between them. Germline CDR1 reads LGHNA; CDR2 reads YSLEER. The CDR3 spans 15 residues. The CDR3, as DNA: TGCGCCAGCAGCCAAGATAGGGCGCCCCGGGAGACCCAGTACTTC. Protein: CASSQDRAPRETQYF.

V gene TRBV12-5 combines with J gene TRBJ2-5, with D perhaps matching TRBD2 (6 bases). The CDR3 has 18 residues. V was pared by 5 bases and J by 5 bases, with 27 bases between. CDR1 is LGHNT and CDR2 is FRNRAP in the germline V gene. The CDR3 reads CASGMDPGLPRWTETQYF. The CDR3 DNA sequence: TGTGCTAGTGGTATGGATCCGGGACTCCCAAGGTGGACGGAGACCCAGTACTTC.

The chain has TRBV11-2 and TRBJ1-4; TRBD1 agrees at 8 bases. CDR3 size: 15 residues. Germline V lookup: CDR1 SGHAT, CDR2 FQNNGV. V lost 4 bases to trimming and J lost 6 bases; unmatched junction nucleotides: 7. The CDR3 here is CASSYRTGQDEKLFF. The DNA of the CDR3 is TGTGCCAGCAGCTACCGGACAGGGCAGGATGAAAAACTGTTTTTT. The whole variable domain, filled in from reference TRBV11-2 and TRBJ1-4, reads EAGVAQSPRYKIIEKRQSVAFWCNPISGHATLYWYQQILGQGPKLLIQFQNNGVVDDSQLPKDRFSAERLKGVDSTLKIQPAKLEDSAVYLCASSYRTGQDEKLFFGSGTQLSVL.

The chain uses TRBV29-1 and TRBJ2-1; 8 positions match TRBD2. Trimming removed 2 bases from V and 4 bases from J; junction bases left unmatched: 4. Germline CDR1 SQVTM, CDR2 ANQGSEA. The CDR3 consists of 14 residues. In nucleotides, the CDR3 is TGCAGCGTTGAACGGGAGGGCCGATACAATGAGCAGTTCTTC. This encodes CSVEREGRYNEQFF.

The V and J genes are TRBV4-2 and TRBJ2-2; D is undetermined. Germline V gene data show CDR1 as LGHNA and CDR2 as YNFKEQ. V lost 0 bases to trimming and J lost 7 bases, with 15 bases between them. The CDR3 consists of 16 residues. The CDR3 sequence: CASSQDEQMASGELFF. CDR3 DNA: TGTGCCAGCAGCCAAGACGAACAAATGGCTAGCGGGGAGCTGTTTTTT.

This clonotype rates as medium-sized. This chain uses TRBV6-5 with TRBJ1-5; D is unclear. The CDR3 length is 15 residues. With 4 bases removed from V and 0 bases from J, the gap between germline ends came to 10 bases. Germline CDR1 reads MNHEY; CDR2 reads SVGAGI. CDR3 in amino acids: CASSSNSNSNQPQHF. The DNA for the CDR3 is TGTGCCAGCAGTTCAAATTCCAATAGCAATCAGCCCCAGCATTTT.

V and J are TRBV2 and TRBJ2-3, with 9 bases lining up with TRBD1. V gave up 4 bases and J gave up 3 bases; unmatched junction bases: 8. The CDR3 totals 16 residues. Germline assignment: CDR1 SNHLY and CDR2 FYNNEI. The CDR3 protein is CASSATGGFGTDTQYF. The CDR3 nucleotides are TGTGCCAGCAGTGCGACAGGGGGTTTCGGGACAGATACGCAGTATTTT.

The CDR3 loop reads CASSADFPILLDEQYF. CDR3 nucleotide sequence: TGTGCCAGCAGCGCGGATTTTCCCATTTTGTTAGACGAGCAGTACTTC. The chain uses TRBV3-1 and TRBJ2-7; unclear D gene. From germline, CDR1 is LGHDT and CDR2 YNNKEL (reference sequence). This CDR3 has 16 residues. V was clipped by 5 bases and J by 5 bases, with 22 bases between them.

V is TRBV27 and J is TRBJ2-5; D uncertain. Looked up from germline, CDR1 is MNHEY and CDR2 is SMNVEV (reference sequence). CDR3 size: 15 residues. Deletions cut 3 bases from V and 5 bases from J, with 16 bases between. Written as DNA, the CDR3 is TGTGCCAGCAGTTTGATAGTAGGAGAATGGGAGACCCAGTACTTC. Encoded protein: CASSLIVGEWETQYF.

The J gene is TRBJ1-5, the V gene TRBV6-2 or TRBV6-3; D remains unclear. Germline-derived CDR1 and CDR2 are MNHEY and SVGEGT. Trimming took off 0 bases at V and 4 bases at J, with 7 bases between the two ends. The CDR3 extends over 14 amino acids. The CDR3 region has the DNA TGTGCCAGCAGTTACTCGACCGAAAATCAGCCCCAGCATTTT. Protein: CASSYSTENQPQHF.

This chain joins TRBV9 and TRBJ1-2, with a weak D call TRBD1 (5 bases). V shed 3 bases and J shed 4 bases, with 10 bases lying between them. Germline V CDR1 and CDR2: SGDLS, YYNGEE. CDR3 length equals 13 residues. The CDR3 region has the DNA TGTGCCAGCAGCGCCGCAGGGTCCTATGGCTACACCTTC. It is translated as CASSAAGSYGYTF.

V gene TRBV3-1 combines with J gene TRBJ2-6; 8 bases match TRBD1. J was trimmed by 1 base and V by 3 bases; bases with no gene match: 11. The CDR3 runs to 19 residues. Germline loops: CDR1 LGHDT, CDR2 YNNKEL (reference sequence). The CDR3 DNA sequence: TGTGCCAGCAGCCATTCGGACGGGACAGGTGTTTCTGGGGCCAACGTCCTGACTTTC. It translates to CASSHSDGTGVSGANVLTF. The full variable domain, rest sourced from reference TRBV3-1 and TRBJ2-6, is DTAVSQTPKYLVTQMGNDKSIKCEQNLGHDTMYWYKQDSKKFLKIMFSYNNKELIINETVPNRFSPKSPDKAHLNLHINSLELGDSAVYFCASSHSDGTGVSGANVLTFGAGSRLTVL.

The V call is TRBV28, the J call TRBJ1-3, with D maybe TRBD1 (5 bases). This CDR3 contains 15 residues. Trimming cost V 8 bases and J 0 bases, with 14 bases left between them. Germline values: CDR1 MDHEN, CDR2 SYDVKM. The DNA for the CDR3 is TGTGCCAGCCTCCCGGGGCCGATCTCTGGAAACACCATATATTTT. Its protein is CASLPGPISGNTIYF.

The genes are TRBV28 and TRBJ1-5, with 8 bases aligning to TRBD1. The CDR3 totals 19 residues. J was trimmed by 0 bases and V by 4 bases; bases with no gene match: 14. Germline assignment: CDR1 MDHEN and CDR2 SYDVKM. CDR3 DNA: TGTGCCAGCAGTTGGCAGGGCAGGGGGCCTACATATAGCAATCAGCCCCAGCATTTT. Amino acids: CASSWQGRGPTYSNQPQHF.

The rearrangement links TRBV29-1 to TRBJ2-5, with 9 bases that match TRBD2. V was clipped by 4 bases and J by 1 base; unmatched bases: 4. Germline V gene sequence: CDR1 SQVTM, CDR2 ANQGSEA. The CDR3 is 14 amino acids. The CDR3 is CSVVSSGAQETQYF. CDR3 bases: TGCAGCGTTGTGTCTAGCGGGGCCCAAGAGACCCAGTACTTC.

This sequence joins TRBV29-1 and TRBJ2-1, with D possibly TRBD2 on 6 matching bases. The ends were cut back, 3 bases at V and 5 bases at J, with 20 bases in the middle. Germline CDR1 SQVTM, CDR2 ANQGSEA. The CDR3 sequence is 16 residues long. The CDR3 spells CSVEVQRANLNNEQFF. The CDR3 coding sequence is TGCAGCGTTGAGGTACAGCGGGCTAACTTAAACAATGAGCAGTTCTTC.

The V call is TRBV19, the J call TRBJ2-1; D is uncertain. The CDR3 runs to 12 residues. The V end lost 3 bases, the J end lost 5 bases, and 5 bases lay between the germline ends. Germline-derived CDR1 and CDR2 are LNHDA and SQIVND (reference sequence). The CDR3 sequence is CASSMSDNEQFF. DNA for the CDR3: TGTGCCAGTAGTATGAGTGACAATGAGCAGTTCTTC.

V usage is TRBV5-4 and J usage is TRBJ1-1; TRBD1 might be the D (5 bases). Per the germline V gene, CDR1 is SGHNT and CDR2 is YYREEE (reference sequence). This CDR3 spans 14 amino acids. V gave up 0 bases and J gave up 6 bases, with 12 bases separating them. The CDR3: CASSLGQPLSEAFF. The CDR3 bases are TGTGCCAGCAGCTTGGGACAGCCGTTATCTGAAGCTTTCTTT.

The sample holds one count of this clonotype. This sequence joins TRBV20-1 and TRBJ2-1; 7 bases line up with TRBD1. This CDR3 spans 16 amino acids. V dropped 1 base and J dropped 7; count of bases not matched to a gene: 13. Germline V gene sequence: CDR1 DFQATT, CDR2 SNEGSKA (reference sequence). Written as DNA, the CDR3 is TGCAGTGCTAGAGGCTACACAGGGGATCTCCTAAATGAGCAGTTCTTC. Encoded protein: CSARGYTGDLLNEQFF.

The sample holds a few counts of this clonotype. The chain is built from TRBV28 and TRBJ2-2; 7 bases align to TRBD2. The CDR3 contains 14 residues. CDR1 and CDR2 from the germline V gene are MDHEN and SYDVKM. Trimming removed 6 bases from V and 6 bases from J; junction bases left unmatched: 7. CDR3 residues: CASSPSGGAGELFF. The CDR3 DNA sequence: TGTGCCAGCAGCCCGAGTGGGGGGGCCGGGGAGCTGTTTTTT. Combining the CDR3 with reference TRBV28 and TRBJ2-2 gives the whole variable domain DVKVTQSSRYLVKRTGEKVFLECVQDMDHENMFWYRQDPGLGLRLIYFSYDVKMKEKGDIPEGYSVSREKKERFSLILESASTNQTSMYLCASSPSGGAGELFFGEGSRLTVL.